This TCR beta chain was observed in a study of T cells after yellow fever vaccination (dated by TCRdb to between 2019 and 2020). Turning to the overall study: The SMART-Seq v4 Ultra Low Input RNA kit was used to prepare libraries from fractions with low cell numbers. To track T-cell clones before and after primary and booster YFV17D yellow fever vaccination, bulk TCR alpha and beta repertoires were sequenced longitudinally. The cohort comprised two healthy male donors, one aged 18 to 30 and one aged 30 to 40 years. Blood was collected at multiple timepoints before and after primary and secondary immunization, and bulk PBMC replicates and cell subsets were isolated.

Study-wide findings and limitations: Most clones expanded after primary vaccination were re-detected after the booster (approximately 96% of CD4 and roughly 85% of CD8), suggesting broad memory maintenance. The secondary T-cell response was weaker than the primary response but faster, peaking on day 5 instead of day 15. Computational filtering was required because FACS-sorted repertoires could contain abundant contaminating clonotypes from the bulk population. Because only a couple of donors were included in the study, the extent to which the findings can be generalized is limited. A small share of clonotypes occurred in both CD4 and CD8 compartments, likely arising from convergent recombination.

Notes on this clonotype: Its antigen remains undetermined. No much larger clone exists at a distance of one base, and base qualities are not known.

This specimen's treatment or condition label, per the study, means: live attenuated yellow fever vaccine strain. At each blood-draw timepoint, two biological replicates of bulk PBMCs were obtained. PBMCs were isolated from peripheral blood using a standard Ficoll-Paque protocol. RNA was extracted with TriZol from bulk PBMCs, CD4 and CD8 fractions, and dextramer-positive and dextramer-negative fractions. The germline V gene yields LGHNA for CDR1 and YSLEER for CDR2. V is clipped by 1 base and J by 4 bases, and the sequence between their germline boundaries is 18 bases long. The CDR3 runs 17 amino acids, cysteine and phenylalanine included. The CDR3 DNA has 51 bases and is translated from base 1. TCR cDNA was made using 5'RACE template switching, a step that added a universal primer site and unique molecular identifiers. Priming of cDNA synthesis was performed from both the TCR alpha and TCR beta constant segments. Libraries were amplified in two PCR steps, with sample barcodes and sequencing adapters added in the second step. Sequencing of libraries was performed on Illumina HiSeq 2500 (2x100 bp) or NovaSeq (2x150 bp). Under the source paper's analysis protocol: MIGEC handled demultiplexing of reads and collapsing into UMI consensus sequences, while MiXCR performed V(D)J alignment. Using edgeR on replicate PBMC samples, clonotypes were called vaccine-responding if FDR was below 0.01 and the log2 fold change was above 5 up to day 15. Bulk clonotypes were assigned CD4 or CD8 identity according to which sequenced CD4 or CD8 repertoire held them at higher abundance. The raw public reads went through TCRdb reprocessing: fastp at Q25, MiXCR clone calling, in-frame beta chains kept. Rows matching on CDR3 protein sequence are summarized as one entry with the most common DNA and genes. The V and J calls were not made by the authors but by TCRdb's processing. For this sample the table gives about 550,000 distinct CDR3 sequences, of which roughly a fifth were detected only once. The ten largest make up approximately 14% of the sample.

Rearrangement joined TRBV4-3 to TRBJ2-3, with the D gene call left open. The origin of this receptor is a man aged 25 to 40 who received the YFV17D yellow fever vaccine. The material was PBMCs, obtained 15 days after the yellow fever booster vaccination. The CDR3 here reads CASSQVTLALSADTQYF. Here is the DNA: TGCGCCAGCAGCCAAGTTACATTAGCTTTGTCGGCAGATACGCAGTATTTT.